One and the same sample provided the 28 T cell receptor beta chains below, sequenced in a study of cytomegalovirus exposure and HLA in healthy donors. This PCR relied on a set of 60 Vbeta primers and 13 Jbeta primers. The protocol was immunoSEQ multiplex PCR, while the TCRdb copy is restricted to in-frame clones and leaves out a portion. The table has 150,000 to 200,000 clones, 60% to 80% seen once; the top ten hold 11% to 15%. The material sequenced was PBMCs. The receptors come from a man aged 50-59 years in good health and CMV-seropositive.

The V call is TRBV2, the J call TRBJ1-2, with 10 positions matching TRBD1. Trimming at V came to 6 bases and at J to 2 bases, leaving 6 bases not matched to a gene. The germline V gene has CDR1 SNHLY and CDR2 FYNNEI. CDR3 length equals 15 residues. CDR3 nucleotide sequence: TGTGCCAGCAGCCCAGGGGGACAGGGGAACTATGGCTACACCTTC. Residues: CASSPGGQGNYGYTF.

This clone was picked up one time. The chain's CDR3 is CASSEGTGNSYEQYV. Here the CDR3 DNA reads TGCGCCAGCAGTGAGGGGACAGGGAACTCCTACGAGCAGTACGTC. This chain links TRBV10-2 with TRBJ2-7; 9 nucleotides match TRBD1. CDR1 is WSHSY and CDR2 is SAAADI in the germline V gene. Trimming at V came to 2 bases and at J to 0 bases, leaving 2 bases not matched to a gene. The CDR3 is 15 residues long.

V gene TRBV2 combines with J gene TRBJ2-7; D is unresolved. The CDR3 has 12 amino acids. V gave up 1 base and J gave up 10 bases, with 11 bases separating them. CDR1 and CDR2 from the germline V gene are SNHLY and FYNNEI. The CDR3 sequence is CASSEGRLAQYF. CDR3 sequence (DNA): TGTGCCAGCAGTGAAGGGCGTTTAGCCCAGTACTTC.

In its sample, this clone was seen once. The V gene is TRBV4-2, the J gene TRBJ1-3, with D perhaps matching TRBD1 (5 bases). Germline V gives CDR1 LGHNA, CDR2 YNFKEQ. Trimming left V 2 bases short and J 0 bases short, with 11 bases between. The CDR3 spans 16 residues. The CDR3 nucleotides are TGTGCCAGCAGCCAAAACAGCGGGGCCTCTGGAAACACCATATATTTT. Residues: CASSQNSGASGNTIYF.

This clone was detected once. This chain uses TRBV28 with TRBJ2-2, with TRBD2 matching 8 bases. Looked up from germline, CDR1 is MDHEN and CDR2 is SYDVKM. The CDR3 has 18 amino acids. V was pared by 1 base and J by 0 bases, with 7 bases of the junction left unmatched. CDR3 nucleotide sequence: TGTGCCAGCAGTTTATCATACTCGGGGGGGCCGAACACCGGGGAGCTGTTTTTT. It yields the protein CASSLSYSGGPNTGELFF.

The chain recombines TRBV7-9 with TRBJ1-1; unclear D gene. This CDR3 region has 13 residues. Between the trimmed V and J ends, which lost 8 bases and 1 base, there was a span of 11 bases. The germline V gene has CDR1 SEHNR and CDR2 FQNEAQ (reference sequence). This CDR3 reads CASLYEGNTEAFF. The DNA for the CDR3 is TGTGCCAGCCTTTACGAGGGGAACACTGAAGCTTTCTTT.

The chain combines TRBV15 with TRBJ2-2; TRBD1 matches 11 bases. The V and J ends lost 8 bases and 6 bases, in that order; junction bases with no gene match: 23. The CDR3 is 20 amino acids. CDR1 and CDR2 (germline): LNHNV, YYDKDF (reference sequence). The CDR3 reads CATWSPSGQGARWTAGELFF. The CDR3 coding sequence is TGTGCCACCTGGTCCCCTTCTGGACAGGGGGCGAGATGGACCGCCGGGGAGCTGTTTTTT.

The V call is TRBV7-9, the J call TRBJ2-3; 9 nucleotides agree with TRBD1. The CDR3 covers 16 residues. The V gene end was trimmed by 2 bases and the J gene end by 0 bases; junction bases not matched to a gene: 3. Germline V gene lookup returns CDR1 SEHNR and CDR2 FQNEAQ (reference sequence). As DNA, the CDR3 is TGTGCCAGCAGCTTATCCGACAGGGGGAGCACAGATACGCAGTATTTT. It codes for CASSLSDRGSTDTQYF.

V is TRBV6-4 and J is TRBJ2-3, with D possibly being TRBD2 (6 bases). This CDR3 is 15 amino acids long. V was pared by 0 bases and J by 5 bases, with 12 bases between. Germline CDR1 is MRHNA and CDR2 is SNTAGT. The CDR3 loop reads CASSDSGGGIDTQYF. Here the CDR3 DNA reads TGTGCCAGCAGTGACTCTGGGGGAGGTATAGATACGCAGTATTTT.

V is TRBV13 and J is TRBJ2-5; 7 nucleotides match TRBD2. The DNA end is a closer match to TRBJ2-7, so the J assignment may be wrong. CDR3 length: 15 amino acids. The germline V gene encodes CDR1 PRHDT and CDR2 FYEKMQ (reference sequence). The CDR3: CASSLGGRGSYEQYF. In DNA, the CDR3 is TGTGCCAGCAGCTTAGGGGGGCGGGGGTCCTACGAGCAGTACTTC.

The chain links TRBV25-1 to TRBJ2-6; 7 bases map to TRBD2. Trimming at V came to 6 bases and at J to 0 bases, leaving 8 bases not matched to a gene. The CDR3 is 17 residues long. In germline, CDR1 is MGHDK, CDR2 SYGVNS. CDR3 DNA: TGTGCCAGCAGCTCAAGGCGGGGGAACTCTGGGGCCAACGTCCTGACTTTC. Protein: CASSSRRGNSGANVLTF.

V usage is TRBV28 and J usage is TRBJ1-2; D is possibly TRBD1 (6 bases). Trimming took 4 bases from V and 6 from J, leaving 15 bases between them. Looked up from germline, CDR1 is MDHEN and CDR2 is SYDVKM. The CDR3 is 14 amino acids. Here the CDR3 reads CASSSTGFSDGYTF. CDR3 DNA: TGTGCCAGCAGTTCTACAGGGTTCTCGGATGGCTACACCTTC.

This clone was recorded only once. The chain couples TRBV28 to TRBJ2-4; weak D call: TRBD1 (7 bases). The V end lost 1 base, the J end lost 6 bases, and 19 bases lay between the germline ends. The germline CDR1 and CDR2 sequences are MDHEN and SYDVKM. The CDR3 runs to 17 residues. CDR3 sequence reads: CASSLSLQGKEGNIQYF. The CDR3 DNA reads as TGTGCCAGCAGTTTATCCTTACAGGGGAAGGAGGGAAACATTCAGTACTTC.

The table lists this clone with a few counts. J is TRBJ2-1 and V is TRBV7-9; tentative D call: TRBD1 (6 bases). This CDR3 has 12 residues. Between the trimmed V and J ends, which lost 7 bases and 4 bases, there was a span of 8 bases. The germline CDR1 and CDR2 sequences are SEHNR and FQNEAQ (reference sequence). The CDR3 is CASNTGYNEQFF. The CDR3 DNA sequence: TGTGCCAGCAATACAGGGTACAATGAGCAGTTCTTC.

The V gene is TRBV4-2, the J gene TRBJ1-4; 9 positions match TRBD1. The J segment lost 0 bases and the V segment lost 8 bases, leaving 13 bases of the junction unmatched. From germline, CDR1 is LGHNA and CDR2 YNFKEQ. This CDR3 has 18 amino acids. CDR3 sequence reads: CASAQGTGIFATNEKLFF. For the CDR3, the DNA is TGTGCCAGCGCGCAAGGGACAGGGATCTTCGCAACTAATGAAAAACTGTTTTTT.

This chain links TRBV10-3 with TRBJ2-7, with 7 bases fitting TRBD1. Germline CDR1 reads ENHRY; CDR2 reads SYGVKD. This CDR3 is 14 amino acids long. V shed 6 bases and J 0 bases; nucleotides not matched to a gene: 5. This CDR3 reads CAISDRQGSYEQYF. CDR3 DNA sequence: TGTGCCATCAGCGACCGACAGGGCTCCTACGAGCAGTACTTC.

The rearrangement links TRBV10-2 to TRBJ1-2; 8 bases are shared with TRBD1. CDR1 and CDR2 (germline): WSHSY, SAAADI. The V gene end was trimmed by 6 bases and the J gene end by 5 bases; junction bases not matched to a gene: 11. There are 15 residues in the CDR3. The CDR3 spells CASRSGQGGQYGYTF. CDR3 DNA sequence: TGCGCCAGCAGATCCGGACAGGGAGGGCAGTATGGCTACACCTTC.

The chain links TRBV15 to TRBJ1-3; D unclear. Trimming took 0 bases from V and 1 from J, leaving 10 bases between them. This CDR3 region has 16 residues. CDR1 and CDR2 from the germline V gene are LNHNV and YYDKDF (reference sequence). CDR3 in amino acids: CATSRDLRDSGNTIYF. The CDR3 DNA reads as TGTGCCACCAGCAGAGATCTACGTGATTCTGGAAACACCATATATTTT.

The chain joins TRBV7-6 to TRBJ1-1; no definite D call. V dropped 1 base and J dropped 5 bases, with 14 bases sitting between them. Germline V gene sequence: CDR1 SGHVS, CDR2 FNYEAQ. The CDR3 runs to 15 residues. The CDR3 nucleotides are TGTGCCAGCAGCTTAGTCGACTCTCCCGGGACTGAAGCTTTCTTT. It yields the protein CASSLVDSPGTEAFF.

The chain couples TRBV30 to TRBJ1-4; 11 bases align to TRBD1. The CDR3 is 14 residues long. Germline lookup yields CDR1 GTSNPN and CDR2 SVGIG (reference sequence). The V and J ends lost 1 base and 7 bases, in that order; junction bases with no gene match: 2. CDR3 in amino acids: CAWSAGQGGEKLFF. CDR3 DNA: TGTGCCTGGAGTGCGGGACAGGGGGGTGAAAAACTGTTTTTT.

The genes are TRBV7-9 and TRBJ1-6; TRBD1 aligns across 10 bases. In germline, CDR1 is SEHNR, CDR2 FQNEAQ (reference sequence). The CDR3 loop spans 15 amino acids. The trim removed 5 bases at V and 7 bases at J, leaving 5 bases unmatched. The CDR3 loop is CASSPTGGTNSPLHF. CDR3 nucleotide sequence: TGTGCCAGCAGCCCGACAGGGGGCACGAATTCACCCCTCCACTTT.

The chain carries TRBV4-1 and TRBJ2-7; D possibly corresponds to TRBD2 (5 bases). V lost 2 bases and J lost 0, with 11 bases in between. This CDR3 is 15 amino acids long. Germline V gives CDR1 MGHRA, CDR2 YSYEKL. CDR3 nucleotides: TGCGCCAGCAGCCAATTCCGGGGAACCTCCTACGAGCAGTACGTC. This encodes CASSQFRGTSYEQYV.

This chain connects TRBV7-6 to TRBJ1-5; D call uncertain. The CDR3 has 15 amino acids. Germline lookup yields CDR1 SGHVS and CDR2 FNYEAQ. Trimming removed 5 bases from V and 4 bases from J, with 15 bases in between. The CDR3 loop reads CASSQLRGFNQPQHF. Here the CDR3 DNA reads TGTGCCAGCAGCCAACTCCGGGGTTTTAATCAGCCCCAGCATTTT.

The chain employs TRBV25-1 and TRBJ1-2; 7 nucleotides match TRBD1. CDR1 is MGHDK and CDR2 is SYGVNS in the germline V gene. The trim removed 4 bases at V and 5 bases at J, leaving 7 bases unmatched. CDR3 length equals 14 residues. The CDR3 nucleotides are TGTGCCAGCAGTGCTCCGGGACAGAGATATGGCTACACCTTC. Protein product: CASSAPGQRYGYTF.

This clone was found a few times. This chain uses TRBV20-1 with TRBJ1-1; D not resolved. The CDR3 spans 11 residues. V was trimmed by 4 bases and J by 5 bases, leaving 8 bases between them. CDR1 and CDR2 from the germline V gene are DFQATT and SNEGSKA (reference sequence). The CDR3 protein is CSAKGGTEAFF. The CDR3 DNA reads TGCAGTGCTAAGGGCGGGACTGAAGCTTTCTTT.

The table lists this clone with a count of one. The chain links TRBV6-4 to TRBJ2-7; 10 bases agree with TRBD2. The CDR3 extends over 17 amino acids. In germline, CDR1 is MRHNA, CDR2 SNTAGT. J was trimmed by 0 bases and V by 2 bases; bases with no gene match: 7. The CDR3 coding sequence is TGTGCCAGCAGTGACGGGGCTAGCGGGGGTCGCTCCTACGAGCAGTACGTC. It specifies CASSDGASGGRSYEQYV.

CDR3: CASSLTGTGTSYEQYF. CDR3 bases: TGTGCCAGCAGTTTAACCGGGACAGGGACCTCCTACGAGCAGTACTTC. The chain joins TRBV6-5 to TRBJ2-7, with 9 positions matching TRBD1. CDR1 and CDR2 from the germline V gene are MNHEY and SVGAGI. V gave up 4 bases and J gave up 0 bases; unmatched junction bases: 7. CDR3 length: 16 amino acids.

V gene TRBV10-1 combines with J gene TRBJ2-3; D may be TRBD1 (6 bases). Per germline, CDR1 WNHNN and CDR2 SYGVQD (reference sequence). V was trimmed by 4 bases and J by 0 bases, leaving 11 bases between them. CDR3 length equals 15 residues. The CDR3 sequence: CASSGVRGSTDTQYF. CDR3 nucleotide sequence: TGCGCCAGCAGTGGGGTCAGGGGAAGCACAGATACGCAGTATTTT.